This T cell receptor (beta chain) was sequenced during a study of post-analysis software for immune sequencing data. Notes on the study in general: Included in a set of roughly five TRBV segments more frequent in patients than controls were TRBV5-6, TRBV5-1 and TRBV20-1.

V dropped 7 bases and J dropped 4; count of bases not matched to a gene: 8. From germline, CDR1 is SEHNR and CDR2 FQNEAQ (reference sequence). The CDR3 consists of 14 residues. Researchers reported that TCR beta cDNA libraries carried unique molecular identifiers. One entry per CDR3 protein results from TCRdb running MiXCR on the PCR reads. This sample has roughly 540,000 distinct CDR3 sequences, with roughly 34% found just once. This clonotype was counted ten times or more. Antigen: not known. This clonotype originated in a girl between 2 and 17 years old with multiple sclerosis. Input material: blood. This chain links TRBV7-9 with TRBJ2-3, with TRBD2 matching over 7 bases. The CDR3 here is CASTLGGYADTQYF. The CDR3 region has the DNA TGTGCCAGCACTCTGGGGGGGTATGCAGATACGCAGTATTTT.